This T cell receptor (beta chain) emerged from a study of cytomegalovirus exposure and HLA in healthy donors. This CDR3 has 16 residues. The germline V gene encodes CDR1 SGHRS and CDR2 YFSETQ. V shed 0 bases and J shed 0 bases, with 12 bases lying between them. Points on this clone: Its antigen remains unknown.

60 Vbeta and 13 Jbeta primers were used in PCR. Clones were read by immunoSEQ multiplex PCR, and TCRdb kept only the in-frame ones, dropping some. Among about 140,000 clones listed, almost 85% were seen once. Findings and caveats of the study: An assumption of roughly uniform sequencing depth across donors underlay the presence/absence analyses. A later analysis, which compared TCR beta chains of equal frequency, found the HLA-associated ones more clonally expanded.

The V call is TRBV5-1, the J call TRBJ1-2, with a tentative D call TRBD1 (5 bases). The source material was PBMCs. The origin of this receptor is a woman aged 40-49 years in good health and CMV-seronegative. Here the CDR3 DNA reads TGCGCCAGCAGCTTGGAGAAGACAGCTTCTAACTATGGCTACACCTTC. Protein: CASSLEKTASNYGYTF.